The next 23 T cell receptor beta chains were all read from a single sample in a study of OX40 agonist ivuxolimab in advanced cancers. The repertoire was sequenced with immunoSEQ multiplex PCR; TCRdb's copy has only in-frame clones and lacks some. The repertoire consists of 85,000 to 100,000 clones, with around 87% occurring once and the leading ten covering around 4%. The sample was CD4+ or CD8+ T cells sorted from blood, taken in a trial of the OX40 agonist ivuxolimab. The receptors were gathered from an adult with an advanced solid tumor such as melanoma, head and neck, liver or kidney cancer.

V gene TRBV30 combines with J gene TRBJ1-2, with TRBD1 identical over 9 bases. The CDR3 covers 14 residues. Unmatched junction bases numbered 14, after V lost 7 bases and J lost 8 bases. Looked up from germline, CDR1 is GTSNPN and CDR2 is SVGIG (reference sequence). This CDR3 is CAYTAGQGMGGYTF. The CDR3 region has the DNA TGTGCCTATACGGCCGGACAGGGGATGGGCGGCTACACCTTC.

V and J are TRBV4-1 and TRBJ2-2; D uncertain. This CDR3 contains 15 residues. CDR1 and CDR2 from the germline V gene are MGHRA and YSYEKL. Trimming removed 4 bases from V and 1 base from J, with 10 bases in between. The CDR3 spells CASSRNYKNTGELFF. The CDR3 nucleotides read TGCGCCAGCAGCCGAAATTACAAGAACACCGGGGAGCTGTTTTTT.

V is TRBV6-5 and J is TRBJ2-7, with D perhaps TRBD1 or TRBD2 (5 bases each). CDR3 length: 13 residues. Deletions cut 0 bases from V and 6 bases from J, with 9 bases between. Germline values: CDR1 MNHEY, CDR2 SVGAGI. The DNA for the CDR3 is TGTGCCAGCAGTTACTCGGAGAGGGGCGAGCAGTACGTC. It specifies CASSYSERGEQYV.

The rearrangement links TRBV15 to TRBJ2-5; D gene uncertain. The CDR3 runs 13 residues. V was pared by 2 bases and J by 5 bases, with 9 bases between. In germline, CDR1 is LNHNV, CDR2 YYDKDF (reference sequence). In DNA, the CDR3 is TGTGCCACCAGCAGATCAGTTGGGGAGACCCAGTACTTC. Protein product: CATSRSVGETQYF.

The V and J genes are TRBV6-5 and TRBJ1-1; 9 bases are a match to TRBD1. This CDR3 contains 14 residues. Per the germline V gene, CDR1 is MNHEY and CDR2 is SVGAGI. The junction had 6 bases not matched to a gene; V was cut back by 7 bases and J by 3 bases. The CDR3 DNA reads as TGTGCCAGCACCTCTACAGGGGGCCACACTGAAGCTTTCTTT. Amino acids: CASTSTGGHTEAFF.

This chain joins TRBV7-8 and TRBJ1-2; D ambiguous. V dropped 5 bases and J dropped 4 bases, with 17 bases sitting between them. There are 15 residues in the CDR3. Germline values: CDR1 SGHVS, CDR2 FQNEAQ. The DNA of the CDR3 is TGTGCCAGCAGCCCCGGAGGAGCTGAGTCCTATGGCTACACCTTC. Its translation is CASSPGGAESYGYTF.

In DNA form, the CDR3 reads TGTGCCAGCAGCTTGGAGGCAGGGGGCGCGCGTGGCTACACCTTC. Amino acid sequence: CASSLEAGGARGYTF. The rearrangement joins TRBV5-5 to TRBJ1-2; 8 positions match TRBD1. The V segment lost 0 bases and the J segment 7 bases; nucleotides outside the gene matches: 8. Germline CDR1 reads SGHKS; CDR2 reads YYEKEE (reference sequence). The CDR3 runs 15 residues.

This clone was seen a few times. The identical CDR3 is also encoded by other nucleotide sequences in the sample. The chain recombines TRBV28 with TRBJ1-2, with a tentative D call TRBD1 (6 bases). The ends were cut back, 5 bases at V and 4 bases at J, with 17 bases in the middle. This CDR3 comprises 15 residues. The germline gives CDR1 MDHEN, CDR2 SYDVKM. DNA of the CDR3: TGTGCCAGCAGTGGGGGGCTAGGGGCGGGCTATGGCTACACCTTC. Encoded protein: CASSGGLGAGYGYTF.

This clone was detected once. This chain uses TRBV10-3 with TRBJ2-3, with 8 positions matching TRBD1. The CDR3 has 15 residues. The germline V gene encodes CDR1 ENHRY and CDR2 SYGVKD. Unmatched junction bases numbered 5, after V lost 3 bases and J lost 3 bases. The CDR3 DNA reads as TGTGCCATCAGTGAAGCAGGGGGCGAGACAGATACGCAGTATTTT. Amino acid sequence: CAISEAGGETDTQYF.

This rearrangement joins TRBV7-3 to TRBJ2-5; 9 nucleotides line up with TRBD1. The V and J ends lost 5 bases and 5 bases, in that order; junction bases with no gene match: 12. This CDR3 spans 16 amino acids. Per the germline V gene, CDR1 is SGHTA and CDR2 is FQGTGA. DNA of the CDR3: TGTGCCAGCAGCCCGCTCCCCACAGGGGGCTATGAGACCCAGTACTTC. Translation: CASSPLPTGGYETQYF.

The rearrangement links TRBV30 to TRBJ1-1; D is uncertain. Between the trimmed V and J ends, which lost 0 bases and 5 bases, there was a span of 10 bases. The CDR3 extends over 13 amino acids. Germline V gene data show CDR1 as GTSNPN and CDR2 as SVGIG (reference sequence). The CDR3 loop reads CAWSVTRATEAFF. The CDR3 bases are TGTGCCTGGAGTGTAACAAGGGCGACTGAAGCTTTCTTT. The whole variable domain, filled in from reference TRBV30 and TRBJ1-1, reads SQTIHQWPATLVQPVGSPLSLECTVEGTSNPNLYWYRQAAGRGLQLLFYSVGIGQISSEVPQNLSASRPQDRQFILSSKKLLLSDSGFYLCAWSVTRATEAFFGQGTRLTVV.

V is TRBV2 and J is TRBJ1-1; TRBD1 matches 8 bases. Germline V gene data show CDR1 as SNHLY and CDR2 as FYNNEI. The CDR3 contains 14 residues. The V gene end was trimmed by 6 bases and the J gene end by 5 bases; junction bases not matched to a gene: 8. For the CDR3, the DNA is TGTGCCAGCAGGGTAGTGCAGGGGGCGACTGAAGCTTTCTTT. Translated, it gives CASRVVQGATEAFF.

J is TRBJ2-2 and V is TRBV7-2; D possibly matches TRBD1 or TRBD2 (5 bases each). Trimming cost V 0 bases and J 4 bases, with 9 bases left between them. Germline CDR1 is SGHTA and CDR2 is FQGNSA. The CDR3 has 15 amino acids. CDR3 in amino acids: CASSLAAGSTGELFF. The CDR3 DNA reads TGTGCCAGCAGCTTAGCGGCAGGGAGCACCGGGGAGCTGTTTTTT.

This clone appeared many times. The CDR3 DNA reads as TGTGCCAGCAGCCTACAGGGGGATTTGAACACTGAAGCTTTCTTT. Amino acid sequence: CASSLQGDLNTEAFF. The V gene is TRBV7-3, the J gene TRBJ1-1; 8 bases match TRBD1. CDR1 SGHTA and CDR2 FQGTGA come from the germline V gene. The CDR3 is 15 amino acids. Trimming at V came to 5 bases and at J to 0 bases, leaving 5 bases not matched to a gene.

This chain connects TRBV19 to TRBJ2-5; possible D gene TRBD1, 6 bases. The CDR3 runs 14 residues. Germline CDR1 reads LNHDA; CDR2 reads SQIVND (reference sequence). V was trimmed by 5 bases and J by 5 bases, leaving 15 bases between them. The CDR3 nucleotides read TGTGCCAGTAGTGCCACAGGGTTACGGGAGACCCAGTACTTC. Its translation is CASSATGLRETQYF.

This clone was picked up one time. The chain combines TRBV9 with TRBJ2-3; a possible D gene is TRBD1 (6 bases). There are 13 residues in the CDR3. Trimming left V 4 bases short and J 5 bases short, with 11 bases between. In germline, CDR1 is SGDLS, CDR2 YYNGEE. CDR3 sequence: CASSMSRGDTQYF. The DNA for the CDR3 is TGTGCCAGCAGCATGAGCAGGGGAGATACGCAGTATTTT.

The V call is TRBV5-7, the J call TRBJ1-4; no definite D call. TRBV5-7 carries the ORF label, with uncertain function. V shed 4 bases and J shed 7 bases, with 14 bases lying between them. This CDR3 has 14 amino acids. CDR3 DNA sequence: TGTGCCAGCAGCGCCGGCGGGGAGGGTGAAAAACTGTTTTTT. Translating it yields CASSAGGEGEKLFF.

V and J are TRBV6-5 and TRBJ2-5, with 8 bases identical to TRBD2. The CDR3 contains 14 residues. Germline loops: CDR1 MNHEY, CDR2 SVGAGI. V gave up 3 bases and J gave up 7 bases; unmatched junction bases: 7. The CDR3 DNA reads TGTGCCAGCAGTTATCGGGCGGGAGGAGGGACCCAGTACTTC. It is translated as CASSYRAGGGTQYF.

This sequence joins TRBV7-2 and TRBJ2-2; 9 bases align to TRBD1. V shed 5 bases and J 2 bases; nucleotides not matched to a gene: 3. There are 15 residues in the CDR3. Germline V gene lookup returns CDR1 SGHTA and CDR2 FQGNSA. CDR3 protein: CASSPQGANTGELFF. DNA of the CDR3: TGTGCCAGCAGCCCACAGGGGGCAAACACCGGGGAGCTGTTTTTT. Supplemented by reference TRBV7-2 and TRBJ2-2, the full variable domain reads GAGVSQSPSNKVTEKGKDVELRCDPISGHTALYWYRQSLGQGLEFLIYFQGNSAPDKSGLPSDRFSAERTGGSVSTLTIQRTQQEDSAVYLCASSPQGANTGELFFGEGSRLTVL.

This clone has only one observation. The chain combines TRBV21-1 with TRBJ1-2. TRBV21-1 is shown as a pseudogene. The CDR3 covers 16 residues. For the CDR3, the DNA is TGTGCCAGCAGCGGCCCATGTTCAGGGAGACACTATGGCTACACCTTC. Its protein product is CASSGPCSGRHYGYTF.

The DNA for the CDR3 is TGTGCCAGCAGCTTACTTAGGGGTGGTAAGACTGAAGCTTTCTTT. Its translation is CASSLLRGGKTEAFF. The J gene is TRBJ1-1, the V gene TRBV11-3; weak D call: TRBD1 (5 bases). Trimming left V 2 bases short and J 5 bases short, with 15 bases between. There are 15 residues in the CDR3. CDR1 is SGHNT, CDR2 YENEEA, per germline.

The V call is TRBV7-7, the J call TRBJ2-1, with unresolved D. V was shortened by 5 bases and J by 4 bases, with 9 bases between the two germline ends. The CDR3 contains 13 residues. Per the germline V gene, CDR1 is SSHAT and CDR2 is FNYEAQ (reference sequence). The CDR3 nucleotides are TGTGCCAGCAGCACCGACATATACAATGAGCAGTTCTTC. Its protein product is CASSTDIYNEQFF.

This chain connects TRBV18 to TRBJ2-5, with D possibly being TRBD1 (5 bases). Per the germline V gene, CDR1 is KGHSH and CDR2 is LQKENI. V was shortened by 1 base and J by 5 bases, with 17 bases between the two germline ends. The CDR3 covers 16 residues. The CDR3 here is CASSPRPRVGAETQYF. The CDR3 DNA follows: TGTGCCAGCTCACCACGCCCCAGGGTGGGCGCTGAGACCCAGTACTTC.